This TCR beta chain was profiled in a study of Ad26.COV2.S vaccination and SARS-CoV-2 variants. Study-wide background: Intramuscular Ad26.COV2.S doses were given once or twice, 56 days apart. The study's findings and limits: Spike-specific TCR breadth was greater in vaccine than placebo recipients.

On this clone itself: Its antigen remains unknown.

Indicated treatment: around 19 received Ad26.COV2.S at low or high dose, single or two shots; roughly 5 received placebo; per-sample allocation not given. Day 63 following the first vaccine or placebo injection was when the samples were taken. Expressing Wuhan-strain SARS-CoV-2 spike, an Ad26 vector served as the vaccine. V was clipped by 5 bases and J by 0 bases, with 10 bases between them. Germline values: CDR1 SQVTM, CDR2 ANQGSEA. There are 13 residues in the CDR3. Measured with immunoSEQ multiplex PCR; TCRdb has only the in-frame clones, and not every one. In the table there are over 400,000 clones, approximately 89% of which are singletons.

Sequenced here: peripheral blood, sampled in a trial of Ad26.COV2.S vaccine versus placebo. The sequence was obtained from a person between 18 and 65 years old who received the Ad26.COV2.S COVID-19 vaccine or a placebo. The chain combines TRBV29-1 with TRBJ1-1, with D perhaps TRBD1 (5 bases). The CDR3 region is CSVTRVVNTEAFF. The CDR3 DNA sequence: TGCAGCGTTACCAGGGTGGTGAACACTGAAGCTTTCTTT.